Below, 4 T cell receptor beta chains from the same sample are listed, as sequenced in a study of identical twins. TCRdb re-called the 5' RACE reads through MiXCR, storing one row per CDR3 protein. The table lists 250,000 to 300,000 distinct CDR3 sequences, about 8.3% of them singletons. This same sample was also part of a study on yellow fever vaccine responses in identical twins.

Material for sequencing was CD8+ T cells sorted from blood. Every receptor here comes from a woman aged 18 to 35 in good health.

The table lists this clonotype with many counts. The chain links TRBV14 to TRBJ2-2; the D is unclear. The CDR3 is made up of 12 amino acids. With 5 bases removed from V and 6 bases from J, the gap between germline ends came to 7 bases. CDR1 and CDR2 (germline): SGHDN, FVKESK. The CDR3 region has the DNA TGTGCCAGCAGCGTCAAGGCCGGGGAGCTGTTTTTT. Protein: CASSVKAGELFF.

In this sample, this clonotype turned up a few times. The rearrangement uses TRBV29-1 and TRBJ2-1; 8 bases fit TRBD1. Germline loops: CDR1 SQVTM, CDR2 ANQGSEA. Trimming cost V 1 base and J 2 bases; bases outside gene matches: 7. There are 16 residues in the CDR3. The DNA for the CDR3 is TGCAGCGTTGAAGGGGGACAGGACCTGACCTACAATGAGCAGTTCTTC. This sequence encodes CSVEGGQDLTYNEQFF.

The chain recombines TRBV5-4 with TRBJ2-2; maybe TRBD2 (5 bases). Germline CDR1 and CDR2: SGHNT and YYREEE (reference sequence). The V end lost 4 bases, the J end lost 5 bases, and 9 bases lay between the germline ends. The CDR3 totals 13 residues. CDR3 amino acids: CASSPGITGELFF. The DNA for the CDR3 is TGTGCCAGCAGCCCGGGGATAACCGGGGAGCTGTTTTTT. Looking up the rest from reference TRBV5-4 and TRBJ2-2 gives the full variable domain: ETGVTQSPTHLIKTRGQQVTLRCSSQSGHNTVSWYQQALGQGPQFIFQYYREEENGRGNFPPRFSGLQFPNYSSELNVNALELDDSALYLCASSPGITGELFFGEGSRLTVL.

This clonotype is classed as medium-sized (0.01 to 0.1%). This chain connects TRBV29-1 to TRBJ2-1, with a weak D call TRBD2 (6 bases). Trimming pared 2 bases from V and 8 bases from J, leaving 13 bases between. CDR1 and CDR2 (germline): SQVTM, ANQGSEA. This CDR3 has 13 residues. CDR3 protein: CSVEPGTPHEQFF. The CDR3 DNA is TGCAGCGTTGAACCCGGGACTCCCCATGAGCAGTTCTTC.